This TCR beta chain was documented in a study of spatial heterogeneity in lung cancer. Study-wide background: TCR transcript abundance in tumor regions was strongly correlated with the T cell module score obtained from matched bulk RNA-seq. Study-wide findings and caveats: Ubiquitous nonsynonymous mutations were tracked by counts of ubiquitous expanded TCRs, and regional ones by counts of regional expanded TCRs. Tracking of tumor mutation counts was seen in expanded intratumoral alpha and beta TCR counts.

There are many counts of this clonotype. Its target is unknown. TCRdb ran MiXCR on the 5' RACE reads and lists one entry per CDR3 protein. The data contain approximately 15,000 distinct CDR3 sequences, about 4.8% of them seen just once; the ten biggest clones take up 15% to 20%. CDR1 is MNHNS and CDR2 is SASEGT in the germline V gene. With 2 bases removed from V and 7 bases from J, the gap between germline ends came to 15 bases. The CDR3 extends over 15 amino acids. The time point here: sample taken at primary tumor resection. Samples were donated by 72 untreated early-stage non-small cell lung cancer patients. Sequencing covered unsorted whole RNA taken from tumor, nontumor lung or frozen PBMC.

The sequenced sample was lung tumor tissue, obtained at surgery. The TCR was taken from a female donor with early-stage non-small cell lung cancer. This rearrangement joins TRBV6-1 to TRBJ2-4; TRBD1 might be the D (6 bases). The CDR3 DNA sequence: TGTGCCAGCAGTGAAACGGCCTCTCAGGGGAACATTCAGTACTTC. Translated: CASSETASQGNIQYF.